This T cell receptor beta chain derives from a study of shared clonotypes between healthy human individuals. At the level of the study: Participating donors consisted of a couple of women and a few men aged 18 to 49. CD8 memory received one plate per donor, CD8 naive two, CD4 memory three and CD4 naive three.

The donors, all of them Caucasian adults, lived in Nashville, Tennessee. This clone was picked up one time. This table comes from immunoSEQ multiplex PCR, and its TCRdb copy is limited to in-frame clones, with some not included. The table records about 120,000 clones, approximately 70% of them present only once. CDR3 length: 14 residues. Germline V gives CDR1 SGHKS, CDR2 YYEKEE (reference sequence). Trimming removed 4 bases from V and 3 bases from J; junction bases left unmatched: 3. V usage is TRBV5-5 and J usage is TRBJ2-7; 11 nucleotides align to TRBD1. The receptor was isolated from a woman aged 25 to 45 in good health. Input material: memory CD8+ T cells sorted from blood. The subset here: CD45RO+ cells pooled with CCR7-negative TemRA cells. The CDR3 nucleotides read TGTGCCAGCAGCGCCGGGACAGGGGGCTACGAGCAGTACTTC. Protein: CASSAGTGGYEQYF.